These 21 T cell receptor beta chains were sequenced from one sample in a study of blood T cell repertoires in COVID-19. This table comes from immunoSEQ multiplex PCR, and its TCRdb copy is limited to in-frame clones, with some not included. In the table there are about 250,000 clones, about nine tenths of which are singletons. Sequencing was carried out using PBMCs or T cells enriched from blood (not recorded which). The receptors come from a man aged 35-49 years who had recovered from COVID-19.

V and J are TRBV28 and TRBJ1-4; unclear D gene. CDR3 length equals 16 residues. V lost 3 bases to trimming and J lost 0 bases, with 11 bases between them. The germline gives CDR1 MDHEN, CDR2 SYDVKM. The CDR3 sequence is CASSFRVPATNEKLFF. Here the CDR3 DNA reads TGTGCCAGCAGTTTCCGCGTACCTGCAACTAATGAAAAACTGTTTTTT.

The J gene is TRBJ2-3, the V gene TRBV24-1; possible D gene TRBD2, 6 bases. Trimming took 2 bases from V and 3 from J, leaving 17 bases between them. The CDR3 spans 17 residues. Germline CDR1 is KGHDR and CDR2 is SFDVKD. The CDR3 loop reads CATSDSHAGLTTDTQYF. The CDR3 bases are TGTGCCACCAGTGATTCCCACGCGGGACTTACTACAGATACGCAGTATTTT.

The CDR3 sequence is CASSPSGATNEKLFF. Written as DNA, the CDR3 is TGTGCCAGCTCCCCTTCAGGGGCAACTAATGAAAAACTGTTTTTT. The V gene is TRBV18, the J gene TRBJ1-4, with a tentative D call TRBD1 (6 bases). Germline CDR1 KGHSH, CDR2 LQKENI. The CDR3 is 15 amino acids. The V and J ends lost 6 bases and 0 bases respectively, with 11 bases between them.

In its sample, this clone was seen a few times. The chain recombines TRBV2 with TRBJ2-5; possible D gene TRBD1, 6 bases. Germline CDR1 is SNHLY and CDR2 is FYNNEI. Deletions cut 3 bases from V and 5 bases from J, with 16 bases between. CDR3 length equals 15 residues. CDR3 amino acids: CASSEDRATSETQYF. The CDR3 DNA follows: TGTGCCAGCAGTGAGGACAGAGCTACGAGTGAGACCCAGTACTTC.

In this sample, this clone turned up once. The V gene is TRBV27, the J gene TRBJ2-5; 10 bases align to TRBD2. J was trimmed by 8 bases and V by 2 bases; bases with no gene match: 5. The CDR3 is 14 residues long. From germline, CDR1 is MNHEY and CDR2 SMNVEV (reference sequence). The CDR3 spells CASSLKAGGGTQYF. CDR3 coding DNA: TGTGCCAGCAGTTTAAAAGCGGGAGGGGGTACCCAGTACTTC.

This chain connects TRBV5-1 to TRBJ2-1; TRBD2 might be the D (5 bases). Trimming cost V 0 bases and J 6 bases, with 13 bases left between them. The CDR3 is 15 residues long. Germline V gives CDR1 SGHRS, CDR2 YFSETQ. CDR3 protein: CASSLEDYRGNEQFF. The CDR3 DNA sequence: TGCGCCAGCAGCTTGGAAGATTACCGGGGCAATGAGCAGTTCTTC.

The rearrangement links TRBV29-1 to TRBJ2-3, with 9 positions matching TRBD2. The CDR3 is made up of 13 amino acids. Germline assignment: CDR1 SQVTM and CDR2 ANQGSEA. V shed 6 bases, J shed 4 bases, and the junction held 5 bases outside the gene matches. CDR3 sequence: CSVRGGQADTQYF. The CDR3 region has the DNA TGCAGCGTGCGGGGGGGCCAAGCAGATACGCAGTATTTT.

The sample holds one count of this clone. The CDR3 sequence: CASSQTGLNEKLFF. CDR3 nucleotide sequence: TGCGCCAGCAGCCAAACAGGGCTAAATGAAAAACTGTTTTTT. V and J are TRBV4-1 and TRBJ1-4; D is perhaps TRBD1 (6 bases). Trimming cost V 2 bases and J 5 bases, with 9 bases left between them. The V gene's germline CDR1 is MGHRA and CDR2 YSYEKL. This CDR3 has 14 amino acids.

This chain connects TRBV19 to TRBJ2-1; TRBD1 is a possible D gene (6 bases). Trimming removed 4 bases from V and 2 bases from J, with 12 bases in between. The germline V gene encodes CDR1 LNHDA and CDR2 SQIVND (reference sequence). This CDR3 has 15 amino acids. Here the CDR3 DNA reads TGTGCCAGTAGTACCGTTAGGGGGACCTACAATGAGCAGTTCTTC. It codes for CASSTVRGTYNEQFF. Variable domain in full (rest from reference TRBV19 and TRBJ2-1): DGGITQSPKYLFRKEGQNVTLSCEQNLNHDAMYWYRQDPGQGLRLIYYSQIVNDFQKGDIAEGYSVSREKKESFPLTVTSAQKNPTAFYLCASSTVRGTYNEQFFGPGTRLTVL.

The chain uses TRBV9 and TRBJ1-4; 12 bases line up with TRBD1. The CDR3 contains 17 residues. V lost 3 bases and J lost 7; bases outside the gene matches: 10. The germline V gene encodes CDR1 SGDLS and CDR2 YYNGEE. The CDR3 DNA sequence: TGTGCCAGCAGCGGGTCCCGGGACAGGGGGCGCGGTGAAAAACTGTTTTTT. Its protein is CASSGSRDRGRGEKLFF.

The CDR3 is CASSFRTGFSGNTIYF. The CDR3 DNA sequence: TGCGCCAGCAGCTTTAGGACAGGCTTCTCTGGAAACACCATATATTTT. The rearrangement joins TRBV5-1 to TRBJ1-3; TRBD1 matches 7 bases. The germline V gene encodes CDR1 SGHRS and CDR2 YFSETQ. V gave up 2 bases and J gave up 0 bases; unmatched junction bases: 5. The CDR3 sequence is 16 residues long. The complete variable domain, with remaining parts taken from reference TRBV5-1 and TRBJ1-3, reads KAGVTQTPRYLIKTRGQQVTLSCSPISGHRSVSWYQQTPGQGLQFLFEYFSETQRNKGNFPGRFSGRQFSNSRSEMNVSTLELGDSALYLCASSFRTGFSGNTIYFGEGSWLTVV.

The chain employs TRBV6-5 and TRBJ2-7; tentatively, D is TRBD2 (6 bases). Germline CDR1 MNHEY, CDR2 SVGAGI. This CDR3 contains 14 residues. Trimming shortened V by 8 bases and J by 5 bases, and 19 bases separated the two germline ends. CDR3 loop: CASLNGGIFHEQYF. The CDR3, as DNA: TGTGCCAGCCTCAACGGGGGTATTTTCCACGAGCAGTACTTC.

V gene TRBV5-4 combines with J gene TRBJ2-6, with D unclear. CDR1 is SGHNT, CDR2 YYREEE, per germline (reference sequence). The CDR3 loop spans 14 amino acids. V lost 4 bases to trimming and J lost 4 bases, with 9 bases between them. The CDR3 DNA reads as TGTGCCAGCAGCCCCTATTCCGGGGCCAACGTCCTGACTTTC. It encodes CASSPYSGANVLTF.

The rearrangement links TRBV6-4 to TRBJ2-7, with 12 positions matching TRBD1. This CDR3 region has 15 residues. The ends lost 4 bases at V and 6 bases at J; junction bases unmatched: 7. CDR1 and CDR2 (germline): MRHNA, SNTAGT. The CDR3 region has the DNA TGTGCCAGCAGTGCCGGGACAGGGGGCTTCGGCGAGCAGTACTTC. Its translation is CASSAGTGGFGEQYF.

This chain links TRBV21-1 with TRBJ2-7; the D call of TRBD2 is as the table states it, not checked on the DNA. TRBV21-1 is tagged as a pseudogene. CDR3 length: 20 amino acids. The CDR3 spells CASSKFKWPLGRGALYEQYF. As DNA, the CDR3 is TGTGCCAGCAGCAAATTCAAATGGCCGCTGGGACGGGGGGCCCTTTACGAGCAGTACTTC.

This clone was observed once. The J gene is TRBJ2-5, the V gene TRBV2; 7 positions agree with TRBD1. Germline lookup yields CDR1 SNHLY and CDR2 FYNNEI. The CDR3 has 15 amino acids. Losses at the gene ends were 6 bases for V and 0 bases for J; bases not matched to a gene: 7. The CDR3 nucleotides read TGTGCCAGCAGGGCCGGGACAGCTTACCAAGAGACCCAGTACTTC. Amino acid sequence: CASRAGTAYQETQYF.

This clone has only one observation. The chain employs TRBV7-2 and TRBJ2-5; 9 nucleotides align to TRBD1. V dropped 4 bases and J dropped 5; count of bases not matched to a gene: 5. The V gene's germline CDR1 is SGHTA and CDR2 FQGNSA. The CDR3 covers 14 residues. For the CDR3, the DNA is TGTGCCAGCAGCTCAACAGGGGGCGTGGAGACCCAGTACTTC. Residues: CASSSTGGVETQYF.

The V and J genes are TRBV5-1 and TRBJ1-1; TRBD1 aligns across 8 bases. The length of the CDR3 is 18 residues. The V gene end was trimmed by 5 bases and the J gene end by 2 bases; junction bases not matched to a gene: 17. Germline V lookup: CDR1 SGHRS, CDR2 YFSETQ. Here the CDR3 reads CASRSPDREASSNTEAFF. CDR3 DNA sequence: TGCGCCAGCAGATCTCCGGACAGGGAGGCTAGCAGCAACACTGAAGCTTTCTTT.

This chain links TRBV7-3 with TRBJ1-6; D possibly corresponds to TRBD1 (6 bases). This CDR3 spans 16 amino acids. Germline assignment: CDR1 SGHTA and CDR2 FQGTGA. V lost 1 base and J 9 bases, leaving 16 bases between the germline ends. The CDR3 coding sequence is TGTGCCAGCAGCTTAAACCCCAGGGGCCCTTTTTCACCCCTCCACTTT. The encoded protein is CASSLNPRGPFSPLHF.

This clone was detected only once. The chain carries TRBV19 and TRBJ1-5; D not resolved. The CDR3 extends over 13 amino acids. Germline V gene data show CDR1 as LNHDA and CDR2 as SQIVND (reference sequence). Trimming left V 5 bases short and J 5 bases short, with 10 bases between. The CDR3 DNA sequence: TGTGCCAGTAGTCCCGACACGTATCAGCCCCAGCATTTT. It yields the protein CASSPDTYQPQHF.

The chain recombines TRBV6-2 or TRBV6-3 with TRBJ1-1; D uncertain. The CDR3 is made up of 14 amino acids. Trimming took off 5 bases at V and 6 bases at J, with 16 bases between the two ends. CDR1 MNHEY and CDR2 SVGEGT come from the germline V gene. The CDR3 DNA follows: TGTGCCAGCAGTACCCCGGACGCAGCGGCTGAAGCTTTCTTT. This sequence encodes CASSTPDAAAEAFF.